The entry that follows covers one T cell receptor (beta chain) sequence. The data are from a study of T cell responses to AZD1222 COVID-19 vaccine. The CDR3 has 12 residues. Between the trimmed V and J ends, which lost 3 bases and 5 bases, there was a span of 5 bases. The germline V gene encodes CDR1 KGHSH and CDR2 LQKENI. TCRdb's table, derived via immunoSEQ multiplex PCR, lists solely in-frame clones and lacks some. The sample holds about 140,000 clones, roughly 89% seen once. The chain carries TRBV18 and TRBJ2-1; D remains unclear. The source is an adult in good health. Sequences were derived from peripheral blood, sampled on day 0 of AZD1222 vaccination. The CDR3 coding sequence is TGTGCCAGCTCACCGTTCAACAATGAGCAGTTCTTC. Translating it yields CASSPFNNEQFF.